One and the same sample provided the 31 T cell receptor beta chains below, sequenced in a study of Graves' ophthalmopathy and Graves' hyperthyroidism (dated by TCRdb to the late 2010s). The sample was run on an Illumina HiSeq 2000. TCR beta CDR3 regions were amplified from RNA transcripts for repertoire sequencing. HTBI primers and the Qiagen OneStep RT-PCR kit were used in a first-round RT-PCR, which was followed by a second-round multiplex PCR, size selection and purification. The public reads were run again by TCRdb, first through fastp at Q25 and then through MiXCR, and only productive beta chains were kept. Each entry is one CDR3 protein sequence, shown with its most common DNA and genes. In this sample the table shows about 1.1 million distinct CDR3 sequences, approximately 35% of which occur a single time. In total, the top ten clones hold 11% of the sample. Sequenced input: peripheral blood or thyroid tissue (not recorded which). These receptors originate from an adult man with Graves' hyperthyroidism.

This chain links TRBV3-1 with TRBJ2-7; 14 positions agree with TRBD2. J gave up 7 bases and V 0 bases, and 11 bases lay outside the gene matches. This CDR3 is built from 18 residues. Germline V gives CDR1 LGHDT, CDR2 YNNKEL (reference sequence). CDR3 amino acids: CASSQDDNGLAGGMEQYF. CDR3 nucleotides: TGTGCCAGCAGCCAAGACGACAATGGACTAGCGGGAGGTATGGAGCAGTACTTC.

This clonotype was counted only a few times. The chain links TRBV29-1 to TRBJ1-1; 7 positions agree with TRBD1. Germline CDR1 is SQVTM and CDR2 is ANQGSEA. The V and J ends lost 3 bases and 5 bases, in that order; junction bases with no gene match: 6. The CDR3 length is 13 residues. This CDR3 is CSVEDGRGTEAFF. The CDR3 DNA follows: TGCAGCGTTGAGGACGGCAGGGGGACTGAAGCTTTCTTT.

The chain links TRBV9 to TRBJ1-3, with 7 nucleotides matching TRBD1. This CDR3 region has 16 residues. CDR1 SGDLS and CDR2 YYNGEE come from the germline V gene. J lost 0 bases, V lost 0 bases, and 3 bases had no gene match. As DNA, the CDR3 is TGTGCCAGCAGCGTAGGGGGACAGACCTCTGGAAACACCATATATTTT. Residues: CASSVGGQTSGNTIYF.

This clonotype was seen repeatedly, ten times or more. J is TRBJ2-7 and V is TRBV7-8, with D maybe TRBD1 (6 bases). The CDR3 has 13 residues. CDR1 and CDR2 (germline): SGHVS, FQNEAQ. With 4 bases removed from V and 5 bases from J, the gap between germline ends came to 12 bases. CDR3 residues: CASSSQGKNEQYF. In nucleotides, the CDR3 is TGTGCCAGCAGCTCGCAGGGGAAAAACGAGCAGTACTTC.

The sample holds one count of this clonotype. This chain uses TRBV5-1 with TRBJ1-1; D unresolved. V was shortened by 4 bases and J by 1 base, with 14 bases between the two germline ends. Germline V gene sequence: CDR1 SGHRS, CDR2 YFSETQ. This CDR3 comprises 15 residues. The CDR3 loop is CASSQERVQNTEAFF. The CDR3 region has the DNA TGCGCCAGCAGCCAAGAACGGGTACAGAACACTGAAGCTTTCTTT.

The CDR3 region is CASSHLAQETQYF. The DNA of the CDR3 is TGTGCCAGCAGCCACCTGGCTCAAGAGACCCAGTACTTC. This chain connects TRBV7-9 to TRBJ2-5; no firm D call. CDR1 and CDR2 (germline): SEHNR, FQNEAQ (reference sequence). The V end was cut by 5 bases, the J end by 2 bases, with 9 bases between. The CDR3 length is 13 residues.

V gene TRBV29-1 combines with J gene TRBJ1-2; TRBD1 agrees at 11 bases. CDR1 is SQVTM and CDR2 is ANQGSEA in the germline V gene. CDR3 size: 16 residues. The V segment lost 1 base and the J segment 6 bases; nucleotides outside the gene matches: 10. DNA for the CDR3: TGCAGCGTTGAAGGGACAGGGGGCGAGTTCTTCAATGGCTACACCTTC. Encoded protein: CSVEGTGGEFFNGYTF.

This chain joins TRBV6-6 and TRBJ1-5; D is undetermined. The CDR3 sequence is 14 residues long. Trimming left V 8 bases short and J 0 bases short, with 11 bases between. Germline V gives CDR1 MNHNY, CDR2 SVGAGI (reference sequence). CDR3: CASGWGYSNQPQHF. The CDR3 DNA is TGTGCCAGCGGGTGGGGATATAGCAATCAGCCCCAGCATTTT.

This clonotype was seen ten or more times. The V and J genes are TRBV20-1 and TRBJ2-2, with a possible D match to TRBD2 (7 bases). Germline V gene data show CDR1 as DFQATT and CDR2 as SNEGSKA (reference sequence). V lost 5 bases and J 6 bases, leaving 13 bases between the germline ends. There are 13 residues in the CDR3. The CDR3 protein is CSALGGVAGELFF. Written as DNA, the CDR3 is TGCAGTGCTTTAGGGGGGGTTGCCGGGGAGCTGTTTTTT.

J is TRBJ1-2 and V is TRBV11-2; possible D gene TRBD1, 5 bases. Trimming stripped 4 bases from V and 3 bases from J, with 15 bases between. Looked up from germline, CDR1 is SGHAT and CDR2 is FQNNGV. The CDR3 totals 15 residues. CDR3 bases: TGTGCCAGCAGCTCCTACCCGACAGTGGACTATGGCTACACCTTC. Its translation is CASSSYPTVDYGYTF.

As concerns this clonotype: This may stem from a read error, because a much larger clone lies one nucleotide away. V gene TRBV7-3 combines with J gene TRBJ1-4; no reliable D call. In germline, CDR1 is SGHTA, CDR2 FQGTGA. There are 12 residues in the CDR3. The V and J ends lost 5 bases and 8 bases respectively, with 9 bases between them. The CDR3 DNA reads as TGTGCCAGCAGCGAGGCGTGGGAAAAACTGTTTTTT. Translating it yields CASSEAWEKLFF.

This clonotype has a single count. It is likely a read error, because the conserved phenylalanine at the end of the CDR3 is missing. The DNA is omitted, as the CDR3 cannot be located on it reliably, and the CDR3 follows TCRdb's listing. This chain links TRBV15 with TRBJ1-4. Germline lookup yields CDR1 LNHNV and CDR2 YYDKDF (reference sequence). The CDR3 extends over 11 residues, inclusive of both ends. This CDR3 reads CATSRDVTGAA.

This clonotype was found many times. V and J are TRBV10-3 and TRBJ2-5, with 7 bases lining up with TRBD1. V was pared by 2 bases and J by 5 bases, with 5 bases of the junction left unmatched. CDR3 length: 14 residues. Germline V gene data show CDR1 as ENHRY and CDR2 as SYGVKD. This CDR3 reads CAISERTGVETQYF. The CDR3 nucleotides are TGTGCCATCAGTGAGAGAACAGGGGTGGAGACCCAGTACTTC.

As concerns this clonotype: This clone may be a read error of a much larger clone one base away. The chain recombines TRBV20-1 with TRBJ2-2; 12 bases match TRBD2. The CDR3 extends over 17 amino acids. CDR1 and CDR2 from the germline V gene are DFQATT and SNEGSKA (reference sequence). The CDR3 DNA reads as TGCGGTGCTAGAGTGGGCCCATCTAGCGGGAGGGCCGGGGAGCTGTTTTTT. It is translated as CGARVGPSSGRAGELFF.

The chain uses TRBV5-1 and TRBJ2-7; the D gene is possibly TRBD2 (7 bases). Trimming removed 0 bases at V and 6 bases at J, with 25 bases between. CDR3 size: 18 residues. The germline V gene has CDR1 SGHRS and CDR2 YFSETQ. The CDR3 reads CASSLGLGGTLNKCEQYF. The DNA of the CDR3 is TGCGCCAGCAGCTTGGGCCTGGGAGGGACACTTAATAAATGCGAGCAGTACTTC.

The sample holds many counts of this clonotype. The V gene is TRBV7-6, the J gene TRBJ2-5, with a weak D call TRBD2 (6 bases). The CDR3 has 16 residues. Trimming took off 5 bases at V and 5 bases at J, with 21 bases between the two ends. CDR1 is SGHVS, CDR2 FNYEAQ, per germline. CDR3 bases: TGTGCCAGCAGCCCCGCTTTCCAGCGGGTCGGGGAGACCCAGTACTTC. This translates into CASSPAFQRVGETQYF.

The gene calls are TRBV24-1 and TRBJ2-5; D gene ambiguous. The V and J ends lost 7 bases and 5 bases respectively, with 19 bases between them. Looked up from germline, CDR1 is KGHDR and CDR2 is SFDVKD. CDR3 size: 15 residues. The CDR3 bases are TGTGCCACCAGCAGCCAAGGTCCTCGTGAGGAGACCCAGTACTTC. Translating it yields CATSSQGPREETQYF.

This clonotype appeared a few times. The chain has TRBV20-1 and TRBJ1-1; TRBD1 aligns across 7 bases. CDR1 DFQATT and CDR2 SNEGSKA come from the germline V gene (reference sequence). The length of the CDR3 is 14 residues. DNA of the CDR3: TGCAGAACCTACAGGGGCAGCCGAAACACTGAAGCTTTCTTT. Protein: CRTYRGSRNTEAFF.

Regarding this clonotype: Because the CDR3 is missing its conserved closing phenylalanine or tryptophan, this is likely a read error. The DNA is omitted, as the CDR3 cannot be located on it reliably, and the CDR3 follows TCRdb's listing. The CDR3 reads CASSALSS. The rearrangement joins TRBV2 to TRBJ1-1. The CDR3 is 8 amino acids long, termini counted. Per germline, CDR1 SNHLY and CDR2 FYNNEI.

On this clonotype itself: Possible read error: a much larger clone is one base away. CDR3 region: CATSRTTGHLYEQNF. The CDR3 DNA reads TGTGCCACCAGCAGAACGACAGGACACCTCTACGAGCAGAACTTC. The rearrangement joins TRBV15 to TRBJ2-7; weak D call: TRBD1 (6 bases). Germline V gene data show CDR1 as LNHNV and CDR2 as YYDKDF (reference sequence). There are 15 residues in the CDR3.

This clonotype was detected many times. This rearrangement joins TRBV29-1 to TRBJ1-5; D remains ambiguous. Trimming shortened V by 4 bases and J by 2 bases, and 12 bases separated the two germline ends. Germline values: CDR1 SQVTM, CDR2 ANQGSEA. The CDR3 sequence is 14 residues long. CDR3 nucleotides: TGCAGCGTTGGAGGTGGAGTCGGCAATCAGCCCCAGCATTTT. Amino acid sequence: CSVGGGVGNQPQHF.

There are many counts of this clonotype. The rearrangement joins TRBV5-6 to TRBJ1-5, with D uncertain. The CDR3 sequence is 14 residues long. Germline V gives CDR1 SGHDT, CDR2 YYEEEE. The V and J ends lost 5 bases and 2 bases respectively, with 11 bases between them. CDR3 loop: CASSPGWGNQPQHF. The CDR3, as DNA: TGTGCCAGCAGTCCCGGGTGGGGCAATCAGCCCCAGCATTTT.

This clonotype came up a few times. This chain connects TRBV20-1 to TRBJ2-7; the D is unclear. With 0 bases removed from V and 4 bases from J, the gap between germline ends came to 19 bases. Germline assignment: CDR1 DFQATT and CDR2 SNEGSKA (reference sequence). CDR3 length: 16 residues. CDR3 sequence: CSARDPHSQTNYEQYF. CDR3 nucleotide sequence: TGCAGTGCTAGAGATCCCCACTCTCAAACTAATTACGAGCAGTACTTC.

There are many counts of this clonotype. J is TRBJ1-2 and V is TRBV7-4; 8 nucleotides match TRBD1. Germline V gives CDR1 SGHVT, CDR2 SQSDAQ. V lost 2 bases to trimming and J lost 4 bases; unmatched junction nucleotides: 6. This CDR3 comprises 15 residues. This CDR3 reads CASSLYRGEGYGYTF. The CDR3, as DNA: TGTGCCAGCAGCTTATACAGGGGGGAAGGCTATGGCTACACCTTC.

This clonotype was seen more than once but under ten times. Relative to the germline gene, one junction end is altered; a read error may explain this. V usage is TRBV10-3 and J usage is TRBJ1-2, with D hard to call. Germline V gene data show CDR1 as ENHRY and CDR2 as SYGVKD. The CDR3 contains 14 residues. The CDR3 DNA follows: TGTGCCAGCAGTCCAGATGGCCTCAGCCATGGCTACACCTTC. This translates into CASSPDGLSHGYTF.

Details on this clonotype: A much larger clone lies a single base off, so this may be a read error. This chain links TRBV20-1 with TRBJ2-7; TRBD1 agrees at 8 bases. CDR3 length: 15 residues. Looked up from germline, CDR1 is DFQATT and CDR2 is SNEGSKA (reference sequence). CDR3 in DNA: TGCAGTGCTAGAGTCAGGACAGGGCTGAGCTACGAGCATTACTTC. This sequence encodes CSARVRTGLSYEHYF.

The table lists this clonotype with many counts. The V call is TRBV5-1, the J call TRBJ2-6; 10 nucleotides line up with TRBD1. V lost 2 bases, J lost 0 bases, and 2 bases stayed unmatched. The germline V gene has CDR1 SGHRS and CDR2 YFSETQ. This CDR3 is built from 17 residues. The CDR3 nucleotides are TGCGCCAGCAGCTTTGGGACAGGGGCCTCTGGGGCCAACGTCCTGACTTTC. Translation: CASSFGTGASGANVLTF.

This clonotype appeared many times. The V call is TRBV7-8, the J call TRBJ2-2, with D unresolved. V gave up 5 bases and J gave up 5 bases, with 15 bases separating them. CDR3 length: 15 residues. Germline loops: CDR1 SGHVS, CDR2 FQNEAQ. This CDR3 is CASSHTQRSTGELFF. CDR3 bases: TGTGCCAGCAGCCATACACAGAGGAGTACCGGGGAGCTGTTTTTT.

CDR3 residues: CASSRPTGGQETQYF. Written as DNA, the CDR3 is TGTGCCAGCAGCCGCCCGACAGGGGGACAAGAGACCCAGTACTTC. This chain uses TRBV7-9 with TRBJ2-5, with 9 bases identical to TRBD1. CDR1 is SEHNR, CDR2 FQNEAQ, per germline (reference sequence). J was trimmed by 2 bases and V by 5 bases; bases with no gene match: 6. The CDR3 is 15 amino acids.

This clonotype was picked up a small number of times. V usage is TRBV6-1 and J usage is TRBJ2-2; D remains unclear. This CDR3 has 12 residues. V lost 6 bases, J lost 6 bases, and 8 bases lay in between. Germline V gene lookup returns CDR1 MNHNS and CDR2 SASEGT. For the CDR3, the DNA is TGTGCCAGCAGGGTGCCGGCCGGGGAGCTGTTTTTT. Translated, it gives CASRVPAGELFF.

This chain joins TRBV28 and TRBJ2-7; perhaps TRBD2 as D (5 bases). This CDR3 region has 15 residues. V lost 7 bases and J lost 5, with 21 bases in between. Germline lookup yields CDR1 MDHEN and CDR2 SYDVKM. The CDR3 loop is CASIGGESSAHEQYF. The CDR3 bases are TGTGCCAGCATAGGTGGGGAGTCAAGTGCCCACGAGCAGTACTTC.